The clone carrying this T cell receptor (beta chain) was counted a few times. Its matching antigen is unknown. The entry originates in a study of HIV-infected patients and healthy controls. The repertoire came from unfractionated whole blood and reflected all unsorted peripheral T cells. V lost 2 bases and J 9 bases, leaving 8 bases between the germline ends. There are 12 residues in the CDR3. Per germline, CDR1 LGHDT and CDR2 YNNKEL (reference sequence). cDNA was made from roughly 500 ng RNA using alpha and beta constant primers. Alpha and beta chain libraries were made separately by chain-specific third strand synthesis with multiplexing indices. TCRdb independently ran MiXCR on the 5' RACE reads; one entry per CDR3 protein. The sample consists of 15,000 to 18,000 distinct CDR3 sequences, 6% to 9% of them appearing once. Points from the study as a whole: HIV-infected repertoires had significantly higher mean Gini indices than controls, possibly reflecting oligoclonality. Size-matching overweighted rare events from HIV-infected data when comparing patients with controls. MAIT alpha-chain CDR3s were frequent in healthy controls, depleted in HIV+.

This TCR was recovered from an adult in good health. The sequenced sample consisted of blood. The chain couples TRBV3-1 to TRBJ2-1; D uncertain. The CDR3 nucleotides read TGTGCCAGCAGCCAAATAGTGGGTGAGCAGTTCTTC. Amino acid sequence: CASSQIVGEQFF.